This T cell receptor (beta chain) came from a study of shared clonotypes between healthy human individuals. A note on this clone: Other DNA sequences in this sample translate to the same CDR3.

Genomic DNA belonging to each subset was distributed in equal measure over several immunoSEQ plates. Data came from immunoSEQ multiplex PCR; TCRdb stores just in-frame clones and leaves some out. This repertoire shows millions of clones, 85% to 95% found once; its top ten account for 0.39%. The V gene's germline CDR1 is SGHTA and CDR2 FQGNSA. This CDR3 is 15 amino acids long. V lost 2 bases and J 0 bases, leaving 9 bases between the germline ends. This receptor was identified in a man younger than 35 in good health. Some clones in this sample may be carry-over from other donors' samples. The chain joins TRBV7-2 to TRBJ2-3; D assignment may be TRBD1 or TRBD2 (6 bases each). Material: naive CD4+ T cells from PBMCs. The subset was: CD45RA+ positively selected. The CDR3: CASSLLGGSTDTQYF. CDR3 coding DNA: TGTGCCAGCAGCTTATTAGGGGGGAGCACAGATACGCAGTATTTT.